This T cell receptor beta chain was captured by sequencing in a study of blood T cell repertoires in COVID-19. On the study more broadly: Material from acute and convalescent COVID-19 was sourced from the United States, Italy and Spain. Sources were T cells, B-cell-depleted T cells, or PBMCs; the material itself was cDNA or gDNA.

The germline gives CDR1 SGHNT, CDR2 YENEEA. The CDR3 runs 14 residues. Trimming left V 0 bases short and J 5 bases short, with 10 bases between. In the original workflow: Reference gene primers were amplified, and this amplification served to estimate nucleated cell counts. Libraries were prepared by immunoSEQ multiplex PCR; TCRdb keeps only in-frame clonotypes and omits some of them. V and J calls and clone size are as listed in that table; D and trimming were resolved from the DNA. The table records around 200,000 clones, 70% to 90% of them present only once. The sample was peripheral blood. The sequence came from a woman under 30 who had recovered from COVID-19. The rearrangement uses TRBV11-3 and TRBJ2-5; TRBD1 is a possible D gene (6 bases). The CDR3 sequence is CASSLDQGSETQYF. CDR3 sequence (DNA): TGTGCCAGCAGCTTAGATCAGGGGAGCGAGACCCAGTACTTC. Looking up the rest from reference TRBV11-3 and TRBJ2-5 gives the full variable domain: EAGVVQSPRYKIIEKKQPVAFWCNPISGHNTLYWYLQNLGQGPELLIRYENEEAVDDSQLPKDRFSAERLKGVDSTLKIQPAELGDSAVYLCASSLDQGSETQYFGPGTRLLVL.